The 25 T cell receptor beta chains presented below share a single source sample, sequenced in a study of beta chain features in type 1 diabetes. Reverse transcribing all isolated RNA meant expressed TCRB transcripts were sequenced. Sequenced by immunoSEQ multiplex PCR; TCRdb stores in-frame clones only, minus some. Counted here are about 150,000 clones, over 8.5% occurring once; the ten biggest clones make up about 1.9%. What was sequenced was central memory CD4+ T cells from blood. The receptors derive from a man in his late teens or twenties in good health.

This clone was seen a handful of times. The chain combines TRBV14 with TRBJ2-4; 9 bases line up with TRBD1. CDR3 length: 13 amino acids. Germline V lookup: CDR1 SGHDN, CDR2 FVKESK. J lost 9 bases, V lost 3 bases, and 3 bases had no gene match. CDR3 coding DNA: TGTGCCAGCAGCCAGGACAGGGGAACCATTCAGTACTTC. The encoded protein is CASSQDRGTIQYF.

This clone was seen a few times. The rearrangement links TRBV4-2 to TRBJ2-5; D is possibly TRBD1 or TRBD2 (5 bases each). Germline values: CDR1 LGHNA, CDR2 YNFKEQ. With 4 bases removed from V and 2 bases from J, the gap between germline ends came to 17 bases. The CDR3 length is 16 residues. DNA of the CDR3: TGTGCCAGCAGCCGCGAAGGGGCTAGCAGACAAGAGACCCAGTACTTC. It yields the protein CASSREGASRQETQYF.

This clone showed up many times. The sample contains more than one DNA sequence encoding this CDR3. CDR3 nucleotides: TGTGCCAGCAGCTTTAGAGGGAACTATGGCTACACCTTC. This sequence encodes CASSFRGNYGYTF. This chain links TRBV28 with TRBJ1-2; the D is unclear. The CDR3 is made up of 13 amino acids. Trimming cost V 6 bases and J 2 bases, with 10 bases left between them. Germline V gene lookup returns CDR1 MDHEN and CDR2 SYDVKM.

In its sample, this clone was seen a few times. The rearrangement links TRBV28 to TRBJ1-1, with D possibly TRBD1 on 6 matching bases. V lost 7 bases and J 5 bases, leaving 14 bases between the germline ends. This CDR3 comprises 13 residues. In germline, CDR1 is MDHEN, CDR2 SYDVKM. CDR3 nucleotides: TGTGCCAGCACTATGGGAGGGGGGACTGAAGCTTTCTTT. Residues: CASTMGGGTEAFF.

This clone was observed many times. This chain joins TRBV9 and TRBJ2-4; D unresolved. CDR3 length equals 15 residues. Germline assignment: CDR1 SGDLS and CDR2 YYNGEE. V lost 0 bases and J 6 bases, leaving 13 bases between the germline ends. CDR3 loop: CASSVEGTLGNIQYF. The CDR3 nucleotides are TGTGCCAGCAGCGTAGAAGGCACCCTGGGAAACATTCAGTACTTC.

This chain uses TRBV29-1 with TRBJ1-4; 7 bases line up with TRBD1. After removal of 5 bases from V and 4 bases from J, the junction contained 10 bases not matched to a gene. This CDR3 region has 15 residues. Looked up from germline, CDR1 is SQVTM and CDR2 is ANQGSEA. The CDR3 loop reads CSVRKTGTDNEKLFF. The CDR3 region has the DNA TGCAGCGTTCGCAAGACCGGGACAGATAATGAAAAACTGTTTTTT.

The chain links TRBV19 to TRBJ1-2; 7 bases are a match to TRBD1. CDR1 and CDR2 from the germline V gene are LNHDA and SQIVND (reference sequence). V dropped 5 bases and J dropped 2; count of bases not matched to a gene: 5. The CDR3 totals 14 residues. DNA for the CDR3: TGTGCCAGTAGTCACCAGACAGGGAACTATGGCTACACCTTC. Translated: CASSHQTGNYGYTF.

This clone was picked up many times. This sequence joins TRBV19 and TRBJ1-3; no clear D. V lost 7 bases and J 0 bases, leaving 7 bases between the germline ends. This CDR3 comprises 13 residues. Germline CDR1 LNHDA, CDR2 SQIVND (reference sequence). DNA of the CDR3: TGTGCCAGTACGGTACTCTCTGGAAACACCATATATTTT. This codes for CASTVLSGNTIYF.

The sample holds a few counts of this clone. The V and J genes are TRBV9 and TRBJ1-1; tentative D call: TRBD1 (6 bases). The length of the CDR3 is 14 residues. Per germline, CDR1 SGDLS and CDR2 YYNGEE. Deletions cut 1 base from V and 8 bases from J, with 15 bases between. The CDR3 coding sequence is TGTGCCAGCAGCGTAACCCCCTGGACAGAGGAAGCTTTCTTT. Translated, it gives CASSVTPWTEEAFF.

The chain joins TRBV6-5 to TRBJ2-5; tentative D call: TRBD1 (6 bases). The V gene's germline CDR1 is MNHEY and CDR2 SVGAGI. The CDR3 spans 14 residues. V was shortened by 7 bases and J by 4 bases, with 16 bases between the two germline ends. Written as DNA, the CDR3 is TGTGCCAGCATCCTACGCAGGGGTTTAGAGACCCAGTACTTC. It encodes CASILRRGLETQYF.

This clone was seen a handful of times. The rearrangement links TRBV5-1 to TRBJ1-1, with 10 bases that match TRBD1. Germline loops: CDR1 SGHRS, CDR2 YFSETQ. V lost 4 bases, J lost 0 bases, and 3 bases stayed unmatched. The CDR3 has 15 residues. CDR3 protein: CASSPGQGMNTEAFF. Here the CDR3 DNA reads TGCGCCAGCAGCCCGGGACAGGGGATGAACACTGAAGCTTTCTTT.

This clone came up a few times. The V gene is TRBV28, the J gene TRBJ2-4; tentatively, D is TRBD2 (5 bases). Trimming cost V 5 bases and J 1 base, with 12 bases left between them. Germline CDR1 reads MDHEN; CDR2 reads SYDVKM. This CDR3 spans 15 amino acids. The CDR3 DNA follows: TGTGCCAGCAGTAAGGGAGTGGGGGCCAAAAACATTCAGTACTTC. It specifies CASSKGVGAKNIQYF.

This clone occurred a few times. The chain recombines TRBV6-5 with TRBJ2-3; D is perhaps TRBD1 (7 bases). This CDR3 has 14 residues. CDR1 and CDR2 (germline): MNHEY, SVGAGI. V lost 1 base and J 4 bases, leaving 9 bases between the germline ends. CDR3: CASSYFRGADTQYF. The DNA of the CDR3 is TGTGCCAGCAGTTACTTCAGGGGGGCAGATACGCAGTATTTT.

Here the CDR3 DNA reads TGTGCCAGCCTAATACAGCGGGGGACAGATACGCAGTATTTT. Amino acid sequence: CASLIQRGTDTQYF. This chain uses TRBV2 with TRBJ2-3, with TRBD2 identical over 8 bases. Trimming removed 8 bases from V and 3 bases from J; junction bases left unmatched: 7. CDR1 is SNHLY, CDR2 FYNNEI, per germline. The CDR3 loop spans 14 amino acids.

This clone was counted a single time. This chain connects TRBV5-4 to TRBJ2-5, with TRBD1 matching 9 bases. The CDR3 has 15 residues. Unmatched junction bases numbered 7, after V lost 3 bases and J lost 4 bases. Germline CDR1 reads SGHNT; CDR2 reads YYREEE (reference sequence). CDR3 protein: CASSSDPTGGETQYF. For the CDR3, the DNA is TGTGCCAGCAGCTCCGACCCGACAGGGGGAGAGACCCAGTACTTC.

The gene calls are TRBV27 and TRBJ2-3; D possibly matches TRBD1 or TRBD2 (5 bases each). CDR1 and CDR2 (germline): MNHEY, SMNVEV (reference sequence). V was pared by 3 bases and J by 3 bases, with 10 bases between. This CDR3 contains 14 residues. Here the CDR3 DNA reads TGTGCCAGCAGTTTCCGGGGCACGACAGATACGCAGTATTTT. Translated: CASSFRGTTDTQYF.

This clone occurred many times. The V call is TRBV7-2, the J call TRBJ2-3; D unresolved. The CDR3 has 12 residues. With 2 bases removed from V and 3 bases from J, the gap between germline ends came to 3 bases. CDR1 and CDR2 from the germline V gene are SGHTA and FQGNSA. CDR3 sequence: CASSLPTDTQYF. CDR3 nucleotides: TGTGCCAGCAGCTTACCAACAGATACGCAGTATTTT.

This clone has only a few counts. This chain joins TRBV7-9 and TRBJ2-2; 7 bases are a match to TRBD1. The CDR3 totals 15 residues. Trimming cost V 5 bases and J 3 bases; bases outside gene matches: 6. CDR1 is SEHNR, CDR2 FQNEAQ, per germline (reference sequence). The CDR3 spells CASSPDRDHTGELFF. CDR3 sequence (DNA): TGTGCCAGCAGCCCCGACAGGGACCACACCGGGGAGCTGTTTTTT.

This clone was seen a handful of times. The chain uses TRBV5-1 and TRBJ2-3, with no clear D. This CDR3 spans 13 amino acids. The germline V gene has CDR1 SGHRS and CDR2 YFSETQ. Trimming shortened V by 1 base and J by 4 bases, and 7 bases separated the two germline ends. CDR3 sequence reads: CASSLQSPDTQYF. The DNA of the CDR3 is TGCGCCAGCAGCTTGCAAAGTCCAGATACGCAGTATTTT.

This chain joins TRBV6-1 and TRBJ1-2, with D perhaps TRBD1 (6 bases). This CDR3 region has 13 residues. CDR1 MNHNS and CDR2 SASEGT come from the germline V gene. V lost 8 bases and J lost 9, with 19 bases in between. The CDR3 DNA reads TGTGCCAGCCGAGAGGGGGTTGGAAGAAGCTACACCTTC. Translation: CASREGVGRSYTF.

In its sample, this clone was seen a few times. This chain links TRBV5-4 with TRBJ1-1; 10 positions agree with TRBD1. Germline CDR1 is SGHNT and CDR2 is YYREEE (reference sequence). This CDR3 region has 15 residues. Trimming took 0 bases from V and 10 from J; bases not matched to a gene: 9. The CDR3 DNA follows: TGTGCCAGCAGCTTGGCGGGACAGGGGAAGGTCGGAGCTTTCTTT. Its protein is CASSLAGQGKVGAFF.

The gene calls are TRBV9 and TRBJ2-7, with D hard to call. CDR3 length equals 16 residues. With 2 bases removed from V and 4 bases from J, the gap between germline ends came to 19 bases. Germline V gene data show CDR1 as SGDLS and CDR2 as YYNGEE. The CDR3 protein is CASSVSAVKSVYEQYF. The CDR3 DNA is TGTGCCAGCAGCGTGAGCGCGGTTAAATCGGTTTACGAGCAGTACTTC.

This clone occurred a few times. This chain connects TRBV4-2 to TRBJ2-7; D is perhaps TRBD2 (5 bases). Trimming pared 0 bases from V and 5 bases from J, leaving 11 bases between. The germline V gene has CDR1 LGHNA and CDR2 YNFKEQ. This CDR3 has 14 amino acids. CDR3 protein: CASSQEQRPNEQYF. The CDR3 nucleotides read TGTGCCAGCAGCCAAGAACAGCGGCCCAACGAGCAGTACTTC.

The chain links TRBV11-1 to TRBJ2-1, with D hard to call. V lost 1 base, J lost 7 bases, and 5 bases lay in between. The CDR3 runs 12 residues. From germline, CDR1 is SGHAT and CDR2 FQDESV (reference sequence). In DNA, the CDR3 is TGTGCCAGCAGCTTAGATCAAAATGAGCAGTTCTTC. Translation gives CASSLDQNEQFF.

This clone was seen a few times. CDR3 loop: CASSLGQVFQETQYF. The CDR3 nucleotides read TGCGCCAGCAGCTTGGGACAGGTATTTCAAGAGACCCAGTACTTC. J is TRBJ2-5 and V is TRBV5-1; D is possibly TRBD1 (6 bases). V was pared by 0 bases and J by 2 bases, with 11 bases between. The CDR3 covers 15 residues. Per the germline V gene, CDR1 is SGHRS and CDR2 is YFSETQ.